This T cell receptor (beta chain) was sequenced in a study of CXCR3-negative and CXCR3-positive naive CD8 T cells (dated 2019 in TCRdb). About the full investigation: Roughly 130 million TRB reads were obtained in total, roughly 1.5 +/- 0.3 million reads per library. The diversity and physicochemical repertoire analyses included around 10 donors pooled from two independent experiments. TRBV-TRBJ cluster analysis included naive subsets from a handful of donors and memory cells from 3 donors.

For each CD8+ T cell subset, flow sorting was done in triplicate, and 310,000 or so cells per subset went directly into RLT lysis buffer. Standard density gradient centrifugation was used to isolate peripheral blood mononuclear cells from buffy coats. Total RNA was extracted from sorted cells using an RNeasy Mini Kit. The data were produced on a NextSeq 550. The Human TCR Profiling Kit (MiLaboratory) was used to prepare UMI-labeled 5' RACE TRB cDNA libraries. The full amount of extracted RNA was used for cDNA synthesis, and the full amount of resulting cDNA was used for PCR amplification. The libraries were made side by side, with each library going through the same number of PCR cycles. In the authors' own workflow: With a minimum of two reads required per UMI, MIGEC and MiXCR pulled out about 50,000 +/- 10,000 unique UMI-labeled TRB cDNA molecules from each library. Each library averaged around 40,000 +/- 10,000 functional in-frame TRB CDR3 nucleotide clonotypes without stop codons. After downsampling to 5000 UMI-labeled TRB molecules per sample, diversity metrics such as normalized Shannon-Wiener and Chao1 were calculated in VDJtools. VDJtools was used to calculate clonotype-size-weighted physicochemical properties of the central five CDR3 residues, namely interaction energy, strength, volume and Kidera factor 4. TCRdb reprocessed the reads, reporting each CDR3 protein sequence once and no DNA. Here the V and J calls rest on TCRdb's processing, not on the authors' analysis. Per the sample table, the count is around 52,000 distinct CDR3 sequences. The ten most abundant clones make up around 22% of the sample.

Turning to this clonotype: This receptor's antigen is unknown.

From the germline V gene (reference sequence), CDR1 is SEHNR and CDR2 is FQNEAQ. The CDR3 spans 22 residues, from the cysteine through the phenylalanine. No DNA accompanies this entry. What the work shows at the level of the full study, not this receptor alone: Repertoire diversity was comparably high in both naive subsets but much lower in memory CD8+ T cells. Similar TRBV-TRBJ usage was shown by naive CXCR3-negative and CXCR3-positive cells from the same donor, whereas distinct patterns were shown by memory cells. Because CXCR3 expression was partially decreased after cryopreservation, freshly isolated PBMCs were used for most assays. Because surface CD5, which has been linked to self-reactivity in mice, was comparable between naive subsets, TCR interaction strength was also inferred from TRB CDR3 physicochemical properties.

Sequenced sample: memory CD8+ T cells from blood. The cell subset or site tag for this specimen amounts to: conventional CD8+ memory T cells (TMEM), sorted as controls. This receptor was identified in a human donor in good health. Some clones in this sample may be carry-over from other donors' samples. The rearranged chain carries TRBV7-9 and TRBJ1-1; TCRdb proposes TRBD1, but this gene call is untestable without DNA. CDR3 region: CASSLGGFRDSGDRGLNTEAFF.